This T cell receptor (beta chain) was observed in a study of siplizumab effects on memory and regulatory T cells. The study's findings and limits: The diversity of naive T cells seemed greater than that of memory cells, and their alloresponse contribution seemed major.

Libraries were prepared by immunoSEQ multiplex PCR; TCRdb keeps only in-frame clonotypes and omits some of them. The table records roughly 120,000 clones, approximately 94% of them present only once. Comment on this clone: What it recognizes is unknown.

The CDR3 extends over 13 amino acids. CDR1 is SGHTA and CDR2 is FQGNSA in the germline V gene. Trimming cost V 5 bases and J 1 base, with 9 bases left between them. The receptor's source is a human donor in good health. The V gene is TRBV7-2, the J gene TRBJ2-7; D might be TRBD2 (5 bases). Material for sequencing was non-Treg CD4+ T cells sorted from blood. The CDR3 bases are TGTGCCAGCAGCCCGGGGTATTCCTACGAGCAGTACTTC. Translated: CASSPGYSYEQYF.